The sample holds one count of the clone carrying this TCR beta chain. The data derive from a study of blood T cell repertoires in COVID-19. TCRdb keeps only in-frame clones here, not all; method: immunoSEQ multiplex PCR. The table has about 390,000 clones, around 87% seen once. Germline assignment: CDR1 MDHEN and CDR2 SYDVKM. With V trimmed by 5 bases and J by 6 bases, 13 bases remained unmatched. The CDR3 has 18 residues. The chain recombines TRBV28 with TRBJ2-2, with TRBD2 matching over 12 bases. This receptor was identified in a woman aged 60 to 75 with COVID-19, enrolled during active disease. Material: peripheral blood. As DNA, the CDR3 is TGTGCCAGCAGTAGACTTGCTAGCGGGGGGGCTGTAGCCGGGGAGCTGTTTTTT. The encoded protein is CASSRLASGGAVAGELFF.